Below, 9 T cell receptor beta chains from the same sample are listed, as sequenced in a study of response to subunit inactivated influenza vaccine. Each CDR3 protein is one row after TCRdb ran MiXCR on the RT-PCR reads. This sample carries hundreds of thousands of distinct CDR3 sequences, 12% of them seen once, and the ten largest clones take around 9.6%. The sequences come from PBMCs from blood, collected on the day of vaccination. These TCRs come from a man aged 50-60 years who received an inactivated influenza vaccine.

The table lists this clonotype with a count of one. The chain uses TRBV20-1 and TRBJ2-7; 11 bases are shared with TRBD1. The germline CDR1 and CDR2 sequences are DFQATT and SNEGSKA (reference sequence). The CDR3 sequence is 14 residues long. Unmatched junction bases numbered 5, after V lost 2 bases and J lost 5 bases. The CDR3 sequence: CSARFGQGADEQYF. In DNA, the CDR3 is TGCAGTGCTAGATTCGGACAGGGGGCGGACGAGCAGTACTTC.

Many counts were recorded for this clonotype. The V call is TRBV7-9, the J call TRBJ1-5; D gene ambiguous. The CDR3 is made up of 14 amino acids. Trimming took 1 base from V and 3 from J, leaving 7 bases between them. The germline gives CDR1 SEHNR, CDR2 FQNEAQ (reference sequence). DNA of the CDR3: TGTGCCAGCAGCTTAGGGGGATACAATCAGCCCCAGCATTTT. Translation: CASSLGGYNQPQHF.

J is TRBJ2-1 and V is TRBV5-6; 7 bases are a match to TRBD2. With 6 bases clipped from V and 9 bases from J, the junction kept 9 bases outside the gene matches. The CDR3 spans 13 residues. Looked up from germline, CDR1 is SGHDT and CDR2 is YYEEEE. For the CDR3, the DNA is TGTGCCAGCACTCTCCCTGCGGGAGTTGAGCAGTTCTTC. Translating it yields CASTLPAGVEQFF.

The chain carries TRBV6-5 and TRBJ1-1, with TRBD1 identical over 10 bases. From germline, CDR1 is MNHEY and CDR2 SVGAGI. The CDR3 consists of 13 residues. V lost 2 bases to trimming and J lost 10 bases; unmatched junction nucleotides: 4. The CDR3 region has the DNA TGTGCCAGCAGTTACGCAGGGACAGGGGTAGCTTTCTTT. It encodes CASSYAGTGVAFF.

The rearrangement joins TRBV5-1 to TRBJ2-7; the D gene could be TRBD1 or TRBD2 (6 bases each). Deletions cut 0 bases from V and 7 bases from J, with 23 bases between. Germline V gives CDR1 SGHRS, CDR2 YFSETQ. CDR3 length: 17 residues. CDR3 sequence: CASSLGLLAGQTTEQYF. For the CDR3, the DNA is TGCGCCAGCAGCTTGGGGCTTCTGGCGGGACAAACTACGGAGCAGTACTTC.

The CDR3 region has the DNA TGTGCCATCAGTGAGGCATCGGGTGAAAAACTGTTTTTT. Residues: CAISEASGEKLFF. The gene calls are TRBV10-3 and TRBJ1-4; D is unresolved. V lost 2 bases to trimming and J lost 7 bases, with 8 bases between them. Germline V gene lookup returns CDR1 ENHRY and CDR2 SYGVKD. The CDR3 is 13 residues long.

This clonotype has just a few counts. V is TRBV30 and J is TRBJ2-2; D not resolved. CDR3 length: 12 amino acids. Between the trimmed V and J ends, which lost 7 bases and 6 bases, there was a span of 12 bases. Per germline, CDR1 GTSNPN and CDR2 SVGIG (reference sequence). CDR3 amino acids: CASIQPAGELFF. The CDR3 bases are TGTGCCTCGATCCAACCCGCCGGGGAGCTGTTTTTT.

This clonotype was seen more than once but under ten times. The V call is TRBV7-2, the J call TRBJ2-1, with 8 nucleotides matching TRBD2. This CDR3 spans 14 amino acids. CDR1 and CDR2 from the germline V gene are SGHTA and FQGNSA. Trimming removed 7 bases from V and 7 bases from J; junction bases left unmatched: 9. CDR3 loop: CASKSTGGLNEQFF. The CDR3 nucleotides read TGTGCCAGCAAGTCGACGGGGGGGCTGAATGAGCAGTTCTTC. Combining the CDR3 with reference TRBV7-2 and TRBJ2-1 gives the whole variable domain GAGVSQSPSNKVTEKGKDVELRCDPISGHTALYWYRQSLGQGLEFLIYFQGNSAPDKSGLPSDRFSAERTGGSVSTLTIQRTQQEDSAVYLCASKSTGGLNEQFFGPGTRLTVL.

This chain uses TRBV4-3 with TRBJ2-7, with 7 nucleotides matching TRBD2. Germline lookup yields CDR1 LGHNA and CDR2 YSLEER. Trimming cost V 4 bases and J 2 bases; bases outside gene matches: 11. This CDR3 contains 16 residues. The DNA of the CDR3 is TGCGCCAGCAGCCGAGATCCCGCTAGCGGAGCCTACGAGCAGTACTTC. Its protein product is CASSRDPASGAYEQYF.